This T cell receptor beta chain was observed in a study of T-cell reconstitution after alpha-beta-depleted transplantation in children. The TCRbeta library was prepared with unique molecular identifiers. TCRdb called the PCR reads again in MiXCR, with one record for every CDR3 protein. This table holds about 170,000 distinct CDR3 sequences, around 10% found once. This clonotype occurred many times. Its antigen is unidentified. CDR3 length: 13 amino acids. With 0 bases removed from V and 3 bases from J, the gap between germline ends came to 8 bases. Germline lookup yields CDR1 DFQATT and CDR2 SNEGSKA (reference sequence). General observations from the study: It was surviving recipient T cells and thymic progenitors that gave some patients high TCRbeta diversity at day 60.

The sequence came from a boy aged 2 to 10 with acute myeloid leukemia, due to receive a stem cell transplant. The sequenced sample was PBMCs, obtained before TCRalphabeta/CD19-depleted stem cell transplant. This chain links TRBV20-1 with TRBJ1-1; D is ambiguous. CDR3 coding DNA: TGCAGTGCTAGAGATGGGTCGTACACTGAAGCTTTCTTT. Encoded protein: CSARDGSYTEAFF.